The next 16 T cell receptor beta chains were all read from a single sample in a study of shared clonotypes between healthy human individuals (dated by TCRdb to the early 2020s). The receptor library was made with the immunoSEQ multiplex PCR assay. In its TCRdb copy, this immuneACCESS table keeps in-frame sequences only and misses some clones. Where compared with another copy, unresolved V genes explain less than half of these, and the others have no known cause. The sample data list a few million clones, and approximately 95% of these were observed just once. The ten largest clones add up to under 0.45% of the sample. Sequenced material: naive CD4+ T cells from PBMCs. Explained via the paper, the cell subset or site label denotes: CD45RA+ positively selected. The receptors stem from a young man in good health. Some clones in this sample may be carry-over from other donors' samples.

The rearrangement uses TRBV7-9 and TRBJ1-1; 10 positions match TRBD1. CDR3 length: 14 amino acids. CDR1 and CDR2 from the germline V gene are SEHNR and FQNEAQ (reference sequence). Trimming cost V 0 bases and J 10 bases; bases outside gene matches: 5. DNA of the CDR3: TGTGCCAGCAGCTTAGCCGGGACAGGGGTTATAGCTTTCTTT. The encoded protein is CASSLAGTGVIAFF.

The count of this clone is one. The chain carries TRBV30 and TRBJ1-3; D not resolved. The CDR3 extends over 13 amino acids. Trimming left V 2 bases short and J 0 bases short, with 5 bases between. Germline CDR1 GTSNPN, CDR2 SVGIG (reference sequence). The chain's CDR3 is CAWSSLSGNTIYF. The CDR3 coding sequence is TGTGCCTGGAGTTCTCTCTCTGGAAACACCATATATTTT.

This clone came up once. The rearrangement joins TRBV11-1 to TRBJ1-6, with 9 positions matching TRBD1. The CDR3 is made up of 15 amino acids. V was pared by 5 bases and J by 10 bases, with 9 bases of the junction left unmatched. Germline assignment: CDR1 SGHAT and CDR2 FQDESV (reference sequence). The chain's CDR3 is CASSPRDRERSPLHF. The DNA of the CDR3 is TGTGCCAGCAGCCCCCGGGACAGGGAGCGCTCACCCCTCCACTTT. Variable domain in full (rest from reference TRBV11-1 and TRBJ1-6): EAEVAQSPRYKITEKSQAVAFWCDPISGHATLYWYRQILGQGPELLVQFQDESVVDDSQLPKDRFSAERLKGVDSTLKIQPAELGDSAMYLCASSPRDRERSPLHFGNGTRLTVT.

The chain recombines TRBV4-1 with TRBJ2-5; 7 bases agree with TRBD2. J was trimmed by 4 bases and V by 3 bases; bases with no gene match: 5. The CDR3 loop spans 14 amino acids. The germline gives CDR1 MGHRA, CDR2 YSYEKL. CDR3 loop: CASSQGVAGETQYF. DNA for the CDR3: TGCGCCAGCAGCCAGGGGGTAGCGGGAGAGACCCAGTACTTC.

The chain has TRBV18 and TRBJ2-5; the match to TRBD1 covers 8 bases. CDR1 is KGHSH and CDR2 is LQKENI in the germline V gene. The CDR3 is made up of 15 amino acids. V lost 0 bases, J lost 4 bases, and 4 bases stayed unmatched. The CDR3 here is CASSPPTGTGETQYF. CDR3 in DNA: TGTGCCAGCTCACCACCGACAGGGACAGGAGAGACCCAGTACTTC.

Concerning this clone itself: Different DNA sequences within this sample yield the same CDR3. CDR3 residues: CASSYGQGSSYEQYF. The CDR3 DNA reads as TGTGCCAGCAGTTACGGGCAGGGGAGCTCCTACGAGCAGTACTTC. The rearrangement uses TRBV6-5 and TRBJ2-7, with a weak D call TRBD1 (6 bases). The germline V and J ends were trimmed by 2 bases and 0 bases, with 11 bases remaining between them. This CDR3 has 15 residues. Germline CDR1 is MNHEY and CDR2 is SVGAGI.

This clone was observed a single time. Other DNA sequences in this sample translate to the same CDR3. The chain has TRBV28 and TRBJ1-5; 9 positions match TRBD1. The CDR3 covers 15 residues. CDR1 is MDHEN, CDR2 SYDVKM, per germline. V was clipped by 6 bases and J by 4 bases; unmatched bases: 7. The chain's CDR3 is CASSTTGGGNQPQHF. CDR3 bases: TGTGCCAGCAGCACGACAGGGGGGGGAAATCAGCCCCAGCATTTT.

Turning to this clone: The same CDR3 is also encoded by other DNA sequences in this sample. CDR3 in amino acids: CASSLGQGNYGYTF. The CDR3 bases are TGTGCCAGCAGCTTGGGGCAGGGCAACTATGGCTACACCTTC. This chain links TRBV5-4 with TRBJ1-2; perhaps TRBD1 as D (5 bases). The CDR3 has 14 amino acids. Germline V gene data show CDR1 as SGHNT and CDR2 as YYREEE (reference sequence). V was shortened by 0 bases and J by 2 bases, with 8 bases between the two germline ends. The whole variable domain, filled in from reference TRBV5-4 and TRBJ1-2, reads ETGVTQSPTHLIKTRGQQVTLRCSSQSGHNTVSWYQQALGQGPQFIFQYYREEENGRGNFPPRFSGLQFPNYSSELNVNALELDDSALYLCASSLGQGNYGYTFGSGTRLTVV.

This chain links TRBV6-5 with TRBJ2-3; TRBD2 is a possible D gene (5 bases). From germline, CDR1 is MNHEY and CDR2 SVGAGI. V was pared by 0 bases and J by 0 bases, with 7 bases between. CDR3 length equals 15 residues. The chain's CDR3 is CASSYSRGSTDTQYF. In DNA form, the CDR3 reads TGTGCCAGCAGTTACTCGAGAGGGAGCACAGATACGCAGTATTTT.

The chain recombines TRBV7-9 with TRBJ2-7; D not resolved. Germline V lookup: CDR1 SEHNR, CDR2 FQNEAQ (reference sequence). The CDR3 loop spans 11 amino acids. The V gene lost 5 bases and the J gene lost 7 bases, with 9 bases spanning the gap. The CDR3 DNA is TGTGCCAGCAGCCCCCTTTGGGAGCAGTACTTC. This encodes CASSPLWEQYF.

The V gene is TRBV6-5, the J gene TRBJ2-7, with 9 bases that match TRBD1. Germline assignment: CDR1 MNHEY and CDR2 SVGAGI. The CDR3 length is 14 residues. The V and J ends lost 0 bases and 6 bases, in that order; junction bases with no gene match: 3. The CDR3 protein is CASSYSQGAGEQYF. The CDR3 nucleotides read TGTGCCAGCAGTTACTCACAGGGGGCAGGCGAGCAGTACTTC.

The CDR3 DNA reads TGTGCCAGCAGCAAAGGAACCAGCGTCCCCGGGATCACTTCCTACAATGAGCAGTTCTTC. Translation: CASSKGTSVPGITSYNEQFF. The rearrangement links TRBV21-1 to TRBJ2-1; the D call of TRBD2 is as the table states it, not checked on the DNA. TRBV21-1 is an annotated pseudogene. The CDR3 runs 20 residues.

The chain carries TRBV18 and TRBJ2-7, with D uncertain. The V end was cut by 2 bases, the J end by 0 bases, with 8 bases between. The germline CDR1 and CDR2 sequences are KGHSH and LQKENI. This CDR3 contains 14 residues. The CDR3 DNA is TGTGCCAGCTCACCAACGCAAAGCTCCTACGAGCAGTACTTC. It codes for CASSPTQSSYEQYF.

This chain links TRBV5-1 with TRBJ2-5; 9 bases are shared with TRBD1. Germline CDR1 reads SGHRS; CDR2 reads YFSETQ. CDR3 size: 14 residues. V shed 6 bases and J 5 bases; nucleotides not matched to a gene: 8. This CDR3 is CASTPTGGLETQYF. Written as DNA, the CDR3 is TGCGCCAGCACCCCCACAGGGGGCCTCGAGACCCAGTACTTC. The whole variable domain, filled in from reference TRBV5-1 and TRBJ2-5, reads KAGVTQTPRYLIKTRGQQVTLSCSPISGHRSVSWYQQTPGQGLQFLFEYFSETQRNKGNFPGRFSGRQFSNSRSEMNVSTLELGDSALYLCASTPTGGLETQYFGPGTRLLVL.

V usage is TRBV6-1 and J usage is TRBJ1-1; D remains unclear. Trimming cost V 4 bases and J 1 base, with 13 bases left between them. Germline V gene data show CDR1 as MNHNS and CDR2 as SASEGT. The CDR3 runs to 15 residues. The CDR3 loop reads CASSVTGVGNTEAFF. CDR3 DNA: TGTGCCAGCAGTGTGACCGGGGTCGGGAACACTGAAGCTTTCTTT.

This chain joins TRBV29-1 and TRBJ1-6; the match to TRBD1 covers 7 bases. Germline V lookup: CDR1 SQVTM, CDR2 ANQGSEA. This CDR3 spans 11 amino acids. V was pared by 4 bases and J by 14 bases, with 5 bases of the junction left unmatched. In DNA form, the CDR3 reads TGCAGCGTTGGACAGGGTTCGGCCCTCCACTTT. Amino acids: CSVGQGSALHF.